Following are 29 T cell receptor beta chains from one sample sequenced in a study of blood T cell repertoires in COVID-19. The assay was immunoSEQ multiplex PCR, and TCRdb's table has in-frame clones only and misses some. Counted here are approximately 200,000 clones, 85% to 90% occurring once; the ten biggest clones make up under 2.5%. Sequencing was performed on PBMCs or T cells enriched from blood (not recorded which). The receptors originated from a woman between 40 and 50 years old with acute COVID-19.

J is TRBJ1-4 and V is TRBV21-1; TRBD1 is the table's D call, not checked against the DNA. TRBV21-1 is designated a pseudogene. There are 17 residues in the CDR3. The chain's CDR3 is CASSSGQGATTNEKLFF. For the CDR3, the DNA is TGTGCCAGCAGTTCCGGACAGGGTGCTACAACTAATGAAAAACTGTTTTTT.

This chain uses TRBV9 with TRBJ2-3; TRBD1 matches 9 bases. Germline V gene sequence: CDR1 SGDLS, CDR2 YYNGEE. J gave up 7 bases and V 0 bases, and 9 bases lay outside the gene matches. CDR3 length equals 16 residues. In nucleotides, the CDR3 is TGTGCCAGCAGCGTAGGCACAGGGGGCAGTCAATATACGCAGTATTTT. This translates into CASSVGTGGSQYTQYF.

This sequence joins TRBV5-4 and TRBJ2-5; the match to TRBD2 covers 10 bases. Trimming at V came to 3 bases and at J to 3 bases, leaving 5 bases not matched to a gene. Germline V gives CDR1 SGHNT, CDR2 YYREEE (reference sequence). The CDR3 sequence is 15 residues long. The CDR3 DNA follows: TGTGCCAGCAGCTCGGGGCTAGCGGGGGAAGAGACCCAGTACTTC. This sequence encodes CASSSGLAGEETQYF. Looking up the rest from reference TRBV5-4 and TRBJ2-5 gives the full variable domain: ETGVTQSPTHLIKTRGQQVTLRCSSQSGHNTVSWYQQALGQGPQFIFQYYREEENGRGNFPPRFSGLQFPNYSSELNVNALELDDSALYLCASSSGLAGEETQYFGPGTRLLVL.

CDR3 amino acids: CASSQGTSGPNEQYF. CDR3 sequence (DNA): TGCGCCAGCAGCCAAGGCACTAGCGGGCCTAACGAGCAGTACTTC. The chain joins TRBV4-3 to TRBJ2-7, with 9 bases matching TRBD2. J gave up 5 bases and V 1 base, and 6 bases lay outside the gene matches. The CDR3 contains 15 residues. Germline V CDR1 and CDR2: LGHNA, YSLEER.

A remark on this clone: The identical CDR3 is also encoded by other nucleotide sequences in the sample. The V call is TRBV7-6, the J call TRBJ2-5; D is unclear. The CDR3 runs 13 residues. The germline V and J ends were trimmed by 9 bases and 4 bases, with 15 bases remaining between them. Germline CDR1 SGHVS, CDR2 FNYEAQ. The CDR3 is CASSPSFRETQYF. The CDR3 DNA reads as TGTGCCAGTAGCCCGTCCTTCCGAGAGACCCAGTACTTC.

The V call is TRBV7-2, the J call TRBJ2-1; perhaps TRBD2 as D (6 bases). The V gene lost 8 bases and the J gene lost 3 bases, with 11 bases spanning the gap. The CDR3 is 13 residues long. CDR1 SGHTA and CDR2 FQGNSA come from the germline V gene. CDR3 protein: CASARDNYNEQFF. The CDR3 DNA sequence: TGTGCCAGCGCGCGGGATAACTACAATGAGCAGTTCTTC. Using reference TRBV7-2 and TRBJ2-1 for the parts outside the CDR3, the full variable domain is GAGVSQSPSNKVTEKGKDVELRCDPISGHTALYWYRQSLGQGLEFLIYFQGNSAPDKSGLPSDRFSAERTGGSVSTLTIQRTQQEDSAVYLCASARDNYNEQFFGPGTRLTVL.

This chain connects TRBV5-1 to TRBJ2-3, with TRBD2 matching 13 bases. V shed 4 bases, J shed 6 bases, and the junction held 11 bases outside the gene matches. The CDR3 spans 17 residues. Per germline, CDR1 SGHRS and CDR2 YFSETQ. CDR3 sequence reads: CASSAKLAGGSTDTQYF. CDR3 bases: TGCGCCAGCAGCGCAAAACTAGCGGGGGGGAGTACGGATACGCAGTATTTT.

The rearrangement links TRBV4-1 to TRBJ1-4, with D possibly being TRBD1 (5 bases). V was shortened by 4 bases and J by 3 bases, with 18 bases between the two germline ends. CDR1 and CDR2 (germline): MGHRA, YSYEKL. The CDR3 is 17 residues long. The CDR3 protein is CASSLYGGGEANEKLFF. DNA of the CDR3: TGCGCCAGCAGCCTTTACGGGGGAGGAGAGGCTAATGAAAAACTGTTTTTT.

The rearrangement joins TRBV7-2 to TRBJ2-7; TRBD2 agrees at 8 bases. Germline CDR1 is SGHTA and CDR2 is FQGNSA. V lost 5 bases to trimming and J lost 1 base; unmatched junction nucleotides: 10. CDR3 size: 16 residues. The CDR3 spells CASSTRTSSISYEQYF. CDR3 sequence (DNA): TGTGCCAGCAGCACTCGGACTAGCTCAATATCCTACGAGCAGTACTTC. Supplemented by reference TRBV7-2 and TRBJ2-7, the full variable domain reads GAGVSQSPSNKVTEKGKDVELRCDPISGHTALYWYRQSLGQGLEFLIYFQGNSAPDKSGLPSDRFSAERTGGSVSTLTIQRTQQEDSAVYLCASSTRTSSISYEQYFGPGTRLTVT.

This clone was found once. The V gene is TRBV28, the J gene TRBJ2-7; possible D gene TRBD1, 5 bases. CDR1 and CDR2 (germline): MDHEN, SYDVKM. Trimming took 6 bases from V and 1 from J, leaving 13 bases between them. The CDR3 loop spans 14 amino acids. As DNA, the CDR3 is TGTGCCAGCAGACGGACAAGGAAATCCTACGAGCAGTACTTC. Protein product: CASRRTRKSYEQYF.

The chain joins TRBV19 to TRBJ2-5; 9 bases match TRBD1. Germline-derived CDR1 and CDR2 are LNHDA and SQIVND (reference sequence). This CDR3 spans 16 amino acids. V shed 5 bases, J shed 5 bases, and the junction held 12 bases outside the gene matches. CDR3 sequence: CASSPGQGAGWETQYF. CDR3 nucleotide sequence: TGTGCCAGTAGTCCGGGACAGGGCGCAGGTTGGGAGACCCAGTACTTC. Full variable domain (missing parts from reference TRBV19 and TRBJ2-5): DGGITQSPKYLFRKEGQNVTLSCEQNLNHDAMYWYRQDPGQGLRLIYYSQIVNDFQKGDIAEGYSVSREKKESFPLTVTSAQKNPTAFYLCASSPGQGAGWETQYFGPGTRLLVL.

The rearrangement joins TRBV11-2 to TRBJ2-1; 11 positions match TRBD2. CDR3 length: 16 amino acids. The V segment lost 4 bases and the J segment 9 bases; nucleotides outside the gene matches: 11. CDR1 and CDR2 from the germline V gene are SGHAT and FQNNGV. The CDR3 DNA reads TGTGCCAGCAGCTCCCCGAATAGCGGGGGGGCCGGTGAGCAGTTCTTC. Amino acids: CASSSPNSGGAGEQFF.

The chain combines TRBV7-2 with TRBJ2-7, with 9 bases identical to TRBD2. After removal of 6 bases from V and 4 bases from J, the junction contained 7 bases not matched to a gene. The CDR3 consists of 14 residues. The germline CDR1 and CDR2 sequences are SGHTA and FQGNSA. As DNA, the CDR3 is TGTGCCAGCAGGGCTAGCGGGATGTTGTACGAGCAGTACTTC. Protein: CASRASGMLYEQYF.

The gene calls are TRBV9 and TRBJ1-2; 8 nucleotides line up with TRBD1. Germline V gene data show CDR1 as SGDLS and CDR2 as YYNGEE. V lost 4 bases to trimming and J lost 3 bases; unmatched junction nucleotides: 8. The CDR3 is 15 residues long. The CDR3 loop is CASSSRDRKDYGYTF. The DNA for the CDR3 is TGTGCCAGCAGCTCCCGGGACAGGAAGGACTATGGCTACACCTTC.

The DNA of the CDR3 is TGTGCCAGCAGTGACCCGTTCGGGACTGACAATTCACCCCTCCACTTT. Its protein product is CASSDPFGTDNSPLHF. The chain uses TRBV2 and TRBJ1-6; D may be TRBD1 (5 bases). CDR3 size: 16 residues. V shed 3 bases and J shed 7 bases, with 16 bases lying between them. CDR1 is SNHLY and CDR2 is FYNNEI in the germline V gene.

In DNA, the CDR3 is TGTGCCAGCAGCTTAGCGTCCGGTGCGGGAGCCACTGAAGCTTTCTTT. Translation: CASSLASGAGATEAFF. V is TRBV7-9 and J is TRBJ1-1; D gene ambiguous. CDR1 and CDR2 (germline): SEHNR, FQNEAQ (reference sequence). The V and J ends lost 0 bases and 4 bases respectively, with 15 bases between them. The CDR3 spans 16 residues.

This chain connects TRBV29-1 to TRBJ1-2; D ambiguous. V lost 0 bases and J 13 bases, leaving 9 bases between the germline ends. The CDR3 spans 10 residues. CDR1 is SQVTM and CDR2 is ANQGSEA in the germline V gene. The CDR3 DNA reads TGCAGCGTTGAAGAGCGCCCTGGCACCTTC. The encoded protein is CSVEERPGTF.

The chain joins TRBV7-9 to TRBJ1-1; 7 nucleotides agree with TRBD1. From germline, CDR1 is SEHNR and CDR2 FQNEAQ (reference sequence). Germline trimming cut 6 bases from V and 5 bases from J; bases unmatched to any gene: 6. CDR3 length: 13 amino acids. CDR3 protein: CASSGDSGTEAFF. CDR3 nucleotide sequence: TGTGCCAGCAGTGGGGACAGTGGGACTGAAGCTTTCTTT.

This chain links TRBV5-1 with TRBJ2-7; D is possibly TRBD2 (6 bases). Germline CDR1 SGHRS, CDR2 YFSETQ. The V and J ends lost 6 bases and 0 bases respectively, with 16 bases between them. This CDR3 spans 15 amino acids. The CDR3 protein is CASKFSGLSSYEQYF. CDR3 bases: TGCGCCAGCAAATTTTCAGGACTAAGCTCCTACGAGCAGTACTTC.

This CDR3 reads CATSRRQGARDTQYF. CDR3 nucleotides: TGTGCCACCAGCAGGCGACAGGGGGCAAGGGATACGCAGTATTTT. The chain combines TRBV15 with TRBJ2-3; 10 bases map to TRBD1. The CDR3 runs to 15 residues. Germline CDR1 reads LNHNV; CDR2 reads YYDKDF (reference sequence). V shed 3 bases, J shed 6 bases, and the junction held 6 bases outside the gene matches.

Notes on this clone: The same CDR3 arises from other DNA sequences in this sample as well. The rearrangement joins TRBV9 to TRBJ2-1; 12 positions agree with TRBD1. Germline V gene sequence: CDR1 SGDLS, CDR2 YYNGEE. With V trimmed by 2 bases and J by 7 bases, 1 base remained unmatched. The CDR3 totals 14 residues. CDR3 amino acids: CASSVGQGANEQFF. The CDR3 DNA reads as TGTGCCAGCAGCGTGGGACAGGGGGCAAATGAGCAGTTCTTC.

The chain carries TRBV7-3 and TRBJ2-7; 7 nucleotides match TRBD2. The germline gives CDR1 SGHTA, CDR2 FQGTGA. V lost 3 bases and J lost 1; bases outside the gene matches: 15. The CDR3 has 18 amino acids. CDR3 in DNA: TGTGCCAGCAGCTTTCCCCACAAAAGCGGGATGGGTTCCTACGAGCAGTACTTC. Its protein product is CASSFPHKSGMGSYEQYF.

This clone was seen a few times. This rearrangement joins TRBV28 to TRBJ1-3; no firm D call. V lost 5 bases to trimming and J lost 1 base, with 9 bases between them. CDR1 and CDR2 from the germline V gene are MDHEN and SYDVKM. The CDR3 is 14 residues long. CDR3 protein: CASSEAFSGNTIYF. The CDR3 DNA is TGTGCCAGCAGTGAGGCTTTTTCTGGAAACACCATATATTTT.

The chain carries TRBV19 and TRBJ2-7; D possibly corresponds to TRBD2 (6 bases). The CDR3 loop spans 16 amino acids. The germline V gene has CDR1 LNHDA and CDR2 SQIVND (reference sequence). The V end lost 10 bases, the J end lost 6 bases, and 28 bases lay between the germline ends. CDR3 coding DNA: TGTGCCACCGAGTTCAGGGCGGGATCGGGAATTGGCGAGCAGTACTTC. Encoded protein: CATEFRAGSGIGEQYF.

The CDR3 DNA follows: TGTGCCAGCAGCTTAACAGGGGGGCCTAACACTGAAGCTTTCTTT. It specifies CASSLTGGPNTEAFF. The chain uses TRBV7-9 and TRBJ1-1; 8 bases align to TRBD1. V lost 2 bases and J lost 2; bases outside the gene matches: 4. The CDR3 is 15 residues long. The germline V gene encodes CDR1 SEHNR and CDR2 FQNEAQ (reference sequence).

The CDR3 DNA sequence: TGTGCCAGCAGCTTATTCGTTACTAGCGGGAGGCACGAGCAGTACTTC. This codes for CASSLFVTSGRHEQYF. This chain joins TRBV7-6 and TRBJ2-7; 12 bases fit TRBD2. The CDR3 has 16 residues. The V gene's germline CDR1 is SGHVS and CDR2 FNYEAQ. After removal of 2 bases from V and 5 bases from J, the junction contained 7 bases not matched to a gene.

V gene TRBV27 combines with J gene TRBJ1-4; 10 bases are shared with TRBD1. Germline assignment: CDR1 MNHEY and CDR2 SMNVEV (reference sequence). This CDR3 has 18 amino acids. The V and J ends lost 2 bases and 3 bases, in that order; junction bases with no gene match: 9. For the CDR3, the DNA is TGTGCCAGCAGTTTAATTGCGACAGGGGGCGATTCTAATGAAAAACTGTTTTTT. Translating gives CASSLIATGGDSNEKLFF.

The chain recombines TRBV2 with TRBJ1-1; no definite D call. The CDR3 sequence is 11 residues long. CDR1 and CDR2 (germline): SNHLY, FYNNEI. V lost 6 bases, J lost 3 bases, and 5 bases lay in between. CDR3 amino acids: CASRSYTEAFF. CDR3 bases: TGTGCCAGCAGGTCGTACACTGAAGCTTTCTTT.

The chain has TRBV24-1 and TRBJ2-7; TRBD2 matches 12 bases. V shed 4 bases, J shed 2 bases, and the junction held 14 bases outside the gene matches. Germline CDR1 is KGHDR and CDR2 is SFDVKD. The CDR3 has 19 amino acids. CDR3 DNA sequence: TGTGCCACCAGTGAGAGGACTAGCGGGACAAAACGGGCTCCCTACGAGCAGTACTTC. This gives the protein CATSERTSGTKRAPYEQYF.